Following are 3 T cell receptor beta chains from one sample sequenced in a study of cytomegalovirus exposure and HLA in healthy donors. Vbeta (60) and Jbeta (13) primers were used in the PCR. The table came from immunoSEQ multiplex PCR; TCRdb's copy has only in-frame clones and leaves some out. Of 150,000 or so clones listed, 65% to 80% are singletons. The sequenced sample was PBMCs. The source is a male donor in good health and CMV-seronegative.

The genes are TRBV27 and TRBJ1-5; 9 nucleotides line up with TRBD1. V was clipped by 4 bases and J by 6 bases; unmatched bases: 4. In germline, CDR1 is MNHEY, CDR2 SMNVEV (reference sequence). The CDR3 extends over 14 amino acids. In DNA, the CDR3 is TGTGCCAGCAGTTACGCGGACAGGGGTCAGCCCCAGCATTTT. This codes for CASSYADRGQPQHF.

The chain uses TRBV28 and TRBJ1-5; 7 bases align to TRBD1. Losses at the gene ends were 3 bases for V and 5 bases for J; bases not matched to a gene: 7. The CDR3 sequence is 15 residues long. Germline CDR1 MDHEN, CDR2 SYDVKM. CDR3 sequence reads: CASSLLSGGDQPQHF. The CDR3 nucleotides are TGTGCCAGCAGTTTGCTCTCAGGGGGAGATCAGCCCCAGCATTTT.

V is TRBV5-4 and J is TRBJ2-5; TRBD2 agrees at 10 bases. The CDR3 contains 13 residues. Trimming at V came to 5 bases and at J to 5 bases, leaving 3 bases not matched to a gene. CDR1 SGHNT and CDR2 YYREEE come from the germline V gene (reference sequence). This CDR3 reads CASRQRGGETQYF. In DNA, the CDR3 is TGTGCCAGCAGACAGCGGGGGGGCGAGACCCAGTACTTC.